This T cell receptor beta chain comes out of a study of cytomegalovirus exposure and HLA in healthy donors. General observations from the study: In a later analysis, at a false discovery rate of 0.05, 16,951 TCR beta sequences matched HLA alleles. Only CMV serostatus was available as immune exposure information. Sequencing likely generated an artifact that appeared as a cluster of highly shared sequence variants. Rarity held for most TCR sequences, but there were some public TCRs that occurred in many donors.

This CDR3 region has 16 residues. Trimming pared 2 bases from V and 4 bases from J, leaving 16 bases between. Germline loops: CDR1 MNHEY, CDR2 SVGAGI. Researchers ran the PCR with 60 Vbeta and 13 Jbeta primers. Sequenced by immunoSEQ multiplex PCR; TCRdb stores in-frame clones only, minus some. The sample includes about 160,000 clones, 80% to 90% of them seen just once. Regarding this clone: As yet, its antigen is unknown.

The TCR comes from a woman aged 25 to 39 in good health and CMV-seropositive. The sequenced sample consisted of PBMCs. V and J are TRBV6-5 and TRBJ2-3; possible D gene TRBD2, 5 bases. The CDR3 is CASSYRTVRASDTQYF. CDR3 coding DNA: TGTGCCAGCAGTTACCGGACGGTGAGGGCATCAGATACGCAGTATTTT.